This is a list of T cell receptor beta chains from one sample in a study of breast tumors, draining lymph nodes, adjacent tissues. Each CDR3 protein gets one entry after TCRdb re-called the multiplex PCR reads with MiXCR. Of 150,000 to 200,000 distinct CDR3 sequences in the sample, roughly a third were seen once. Material for sequencing was axillary lymph node tissue. The receptors derive from a female donor with breast cancer. Some clones in this sample may be carry-over from other donors' samples. The CDR3 runs from the conserved cysteine through the conserved F or W. The order of the fields is clone size, V gene, D gene, J gene, CDR3 DNA, CDR3 protein. The D gene is left open where the match is weak. Not every row has a clone size; where given, it reads once, few, many or a size class.

>once|TRBV12-3/TRBV12-4|TRBD1|TRBJ1-5
TGTGCCAGCAGTGGCGGACAGGGCCGCTACGAGCATTTT
CASSGGQGRYEHF
>many|TRBV11-1|NA|TRBJ1-2
TGTGCCAGCAGCTATGGTCCGTGGGGCTACACCTTC
CASSYGPWGYTF
>many|TRBV20-1|TRBD2|TRBJ2-7
TGCAGTGCTAGAGGGGGCGGGGGGCCCTCCTACGAGCAGTACTTC
CSARGGGGPSYEQYF
>many|TRBV6-5|NA|TRBJ2-7
TGTGCCAGCAGCACAACCAAACACGAGCAGTACTTC
CASSTTKHEQYF
>few|TRBV6-1|NA|TRBJ2-7
TGTGCCAGCAGGATGAGGAGCGCGCTTCCCGGAGTTTCCTACGAGCAGTACTTC
CASRMRSALPGVSYEQYF
>many|TRBV3-1|NA|TRBJ2-5
TGTGCCAGCTCGGGCGGGCGCGAGTACTTC
CASSGGREYF
>NA|TRBV7-3|NA|TRBJ2-3
TGCGCCAGCAGCCAAGCCAGATCGTCAGATACGCAGTATTTT
CASSQARSSDTQYF
>many|TRBV4-1|NA|TRBJ1-2
TGCGCCAGCAGCCAAGATTCAGTTCTCTATGGCTACACCTTC
CASSQDSVLYGYTF
>NA|TRBV20-1|TRBD1|TRBJ2-7
TGCAGTGCTGACCGGGACAGCTACGAGCGTTACTTC
CSADRDSYERYF
>many|TRBV7-3|NA|TRBJ2-5
TGTGCCAGCAACCCGTGCCCGGGGCACCAAGAGACCCAGTACTTC
CASNPCPGHQETQYF
>few|TRBV2|NA|TRBJ1-4
TGTGCCAGCGGCATTCATAGGGCAGGCGATGAAAAACTGTTTTTT
CASGIHRAGDEKLFF
>NA|TRBV4-1|NA|TRBJ1-3
TGCGCCAGCAGCCTAATGGGCCTAGCCAAAAACACCATATATTTT
CASSLMGLAKNTIYF
>NA|TRBV12-3/TRBV12-4|NA|TRBJ1-4
TGTGCCAGCAGCTTAGTCGTAGCGGGGGAAAAACTGTTTTTT
CASSLVVAGEKLFF
>many|TRBV19|TRBD2|TRBJ2-1
TGTGCCAGTAGTACACGACTAGCGGGGACCAATGAGCAGTTCTTC
CASSTRLAGTNEQFF
>many|TRBV11-2|TRBD1|TRBJ1-2
TGTGCCTGCAGCTTTGGACAGGGGAACTATGGCTACACCTTC
CACSFGQGNYGYTF
>few|TRBV7-2|NA|TRBJ1-1
TGTGCCAGCAGCTTACAGGAGAACACTGAAGCTTTCTTT
CASSLQENTEAFF
>NA|TRBV28|NA|TRBJ1-2
TGTGCCAGCAGTTTAGGGGCGAAGGGTGGCTACACCTTC
CASSLGAKGGYTF
>many|TRBV12-5|TRBD2|TRBJ2-5
TGTGCTAGTGGCCCAACTAAGGGGGCGGGGGGGTTCCCGACCCAGTACTTC
CASGPTKGAGGFPTQYF
>many|TRBV19|TRBD1|TRBJ2-7
TGTGCCAGTAGTTACCGGGACAGGGGGCACGAGCAGTACTTC
CASSYRDRGHEQYF
>many|TRBV7-9|NA|TRBJ2-5
TGTGCGAGCCAAGGAGGGGATACCCAGTACTTC
CASQGGDTQYF
>NA|TRBV15|TRBD2|TRBJ2-5
TGTGCCACCAGCAGAGAGCTAGCGGGAGCTCATTACAATGAGACCCAGTACTTC
CATSRELAGAHYNETQYF
>NA|TRBV20-1|TRBD1|TRBJ1-6
TGCAGTACGGAACAGGGGAATAATTCACCCCTCCACTTT
CSTEQGNNSPLHF
>NA|TRBV18|TRBD1|TRBJ2-1
TGTGCCAGCTCGCCAGGACAGGGATTAAACGATGAGCAGTTCTTC
CASSPGQGLNDEQFF
>many|TRBV29-1|TRBD1|TRBJ1-4
TGCAGCGTTGCAGGGGGCACTAATGAAAAACTGTTTTTT
CSVAGGTNEKLFF
>many|TRBV5-4|NA|TRBJ2-1
TGTGCCAGCAGATTAAGGGATGAGCAGTTCTTC
CASRLRDEQFF
>many|TRBV19|TRBD1|TRBJ1-5
TGTGCCAGCGGGACAGGGAGTCAGCCCCAGCATTTT
CASGTGSQPQHF